The 5 T cell receptor beta chains presented below share a single source sample, sequenced in a study of T cell changes during pregnancy in multiple sclerosis. Assay: immunoSEQ multiplex PCR; the TCRdb copy retains only in-frame clones and omits some. The data show over 80,000 clones, roughly nine tenths seen once. The input for sequencing was peripheral blood, taken in the second trimester of pregnancy. These TCRs come from a female donor in good health, enrolled as a control in a pregnancy study.

The genes are TRBV7-9 and TRBJ2-3; 8 bases are shared with TRBD1. After removal of 5 bases from V and 0 bases from J, the junction contained 4 bases not matched to a gene. The CDR3 runs to 15 residues. CDR1 is SEHNR, CDR2 FQNEAQ, per germline (reference sequence). The CDR3 spells CASSAGQASTDTQYF. In DNA, the CDR3 is TGTGCCAGCAGCGCGGGACAGGCTAGCACAGATACGCAGTATTTT.

This clone was counted only a few times. In DNA form, the CDR3 reads TGTGCCAGCAGTTTAGGGGGGGCTCGCACAGATACGCAGTATTTT. Protein product: CASSLGGARTDTQYF. The rearrangement joins TRBV28 to TRBJ2-3; weak D call: TRBD2 (7 bases). The CDR3 has 15 amino acids. Looked up from germline, CDR1 is MDHEN and CDR2 is SYDVKM. V was clipped by 2 bases and J by 1 base, with 10 bases between them.

The CDR3 DNA reads TGTGCCACTACTACGGGTATAAAGACCCAGTACTTC. Encoded protein: CATTTGIKTQYF. The gene calls are TRBV28 and TRBJ2-5, with D unclear. In germline, CDR1 is MDHEN, CDR2 SYDVKM. CDR3 length equals 12 residues. V was shortened by 10 bases and J by 6 bases, with 15 bases between the two germline ends.

This clone appeared a single time. The chain combines TRBV27 with TRBJ2-7, with D perhaps matching TRBD1 (5 bases). The CDR3 loop spans 19 amino acids. From germline, CDR1 is MNHEY and CDR2 SMNVEV (reference sequence). V lost 0 bases and J lost 0, with 21 bases in between. The CDR3 DNA reads TGTGCCAGCAGTTTATCGGGCAGGGCTGTTGCGGCTAGCTCCTACGAGCAGTACTTC. Its protein product is CASSLSGRAVAASSYEQYF.

This clone was found once. The V call is TRBV6-5, the J call TRBJ2-1; 9 nucleotides align to TRBD2. The V gene's germline CDR1 is MNHEY and CDR2 SVGAGI. J lost 6 bases, V lost 6 bases, and 6 bases had no gene match. The CDR3 loop spans 14 amino acids. Here the CDR3 DNA reads TGTGCCAGCAGCGAGGGACTAGCATCCAATGAGCAGTTCTTC. It yields the protein CASSEGLASNEQFF.